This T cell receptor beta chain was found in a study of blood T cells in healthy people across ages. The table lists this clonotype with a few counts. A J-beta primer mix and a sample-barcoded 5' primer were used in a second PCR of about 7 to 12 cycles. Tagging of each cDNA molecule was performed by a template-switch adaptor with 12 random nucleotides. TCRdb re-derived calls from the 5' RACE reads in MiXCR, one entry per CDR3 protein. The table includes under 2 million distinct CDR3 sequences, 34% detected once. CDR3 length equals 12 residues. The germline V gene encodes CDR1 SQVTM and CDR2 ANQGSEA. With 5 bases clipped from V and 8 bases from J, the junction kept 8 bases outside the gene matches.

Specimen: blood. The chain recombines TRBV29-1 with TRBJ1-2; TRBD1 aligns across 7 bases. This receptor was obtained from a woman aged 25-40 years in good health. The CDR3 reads CSVRTGDVGYTF. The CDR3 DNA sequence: TGCAGCGTTCGGACAGGCGACGTAGGCTACACCTTC.